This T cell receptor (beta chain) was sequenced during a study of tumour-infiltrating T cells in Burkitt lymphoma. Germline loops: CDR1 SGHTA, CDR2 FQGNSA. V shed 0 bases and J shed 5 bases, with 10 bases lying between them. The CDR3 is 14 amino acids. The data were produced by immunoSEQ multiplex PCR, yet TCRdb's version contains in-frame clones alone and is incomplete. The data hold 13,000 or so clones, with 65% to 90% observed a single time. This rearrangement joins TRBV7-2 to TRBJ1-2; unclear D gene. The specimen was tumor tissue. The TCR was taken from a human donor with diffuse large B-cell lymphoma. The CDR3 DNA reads TGTGCCAGCAGCTTAGCTGGGCAGTCGTATGGCTACACCTTC. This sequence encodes CASSLAGQSYGYTF.